This T cell receptor (beta chain) appears in the sequencing data of a study of blood T cell repertoires in COVID-19. As for the study in general: COVID-19 samples collected from the United States, Italy and Spain covered acute and convalescent phases. Sources were T cells, B-cell-depleted T cells, or PBMCs; the material itself was cDNA or gDNA.

In the authors' workflow: By means of reference gene primer amplification, nucleated cell counts were estimated. Clones were sequenced by immunoSEQ multiplex PCR, and TCRdb holds only the in-frame ones, with some missing. The DNA was the basis for D and trimming; V, J and clone size are from that table. The table records approximately 91,000 clones, about 90% of them present only once. The sample consisted of peripheral blood. The sequence came from a man between 65 and 85 years old with acute or convalescent COVID-19.

The CDR3 nucleotides are TGTGCCAGTAGTATGACGGGGAGGAATGAAAAACTGTTTTTT. The encoded protein is CASSMTGRNEKLFF. J is TRBJ1-4 and V is TRBV19; D is ambiguous. CDR3 length: 14 residues. Germline V gives CDR1 LNHDA, CDR2 SQIVND (reference sequence). V dropped 3 bases and J dropped 5 bases, with 10 bases sitting between them.